This TCR beta chain was retrieved from a study of identical twins (dated by TCRdb to the mid-2010s). General notes on the study: TCR alpha and beta repertoires from monozygotic twins, unrelated adults of various ages and cord blood were deep-sequenced to test whether fetal clonotypes persist. Replicate twin experiments were performed at different times using different library preparation protocols to rule out contamination.

Results the study describes overall, beyond this receptor: Fewer insertions were carried by abundant cord blood beta clonotypes, a similar but weaker trend appeared in young adult naive repertoires, and no such trend appeared in memory repertoires. Compared with coincidental sharing between unrelated individuals, an excess of low generation-probability sequences was observed among out-of-frame TCR alpha sequences shared between twins. Recombination models systematically underestimated out-of-frame TCR alpha sharing in monozygotic twins but agreed with sharing between unrelated individuals. Invariant T cells such as MAIT and iNKT could partly confound zero-insertion analyses, although diverse VJ usage argued against such confounding for most clonotypes. A weaker excess of twin sharing was found in beta out-of-frame sequences because the signal-to-noise ratio was lowered by fewer shared sequences. Because the same donors could not be followed over many years, the conclusions depended on cross-sectional statistical analysis.

This clonotype was seen a few times. Its target antigen remains unknown. It has no much larger one-base neighbor in the sample; base qualities were not kept. All donors were healthy Caucasians. Three pairs of female monozygotic twins, all aged roughly 18 to 30 years, were included in the twin cohort. Peripheral blood mononuclear cells were used as the source from which RNA for TCR libraries was isolated. To prepare the library, 5' RACE was applied. The run used an Illumina HiSeq 2000. A universal primer binding site was introduced by template switching, and a unique molecular identifier was present in the final cDNA, enabling accurate counting of TCR cDNA molecules. Specific primers in the conserved constant-segment region were used to synthesize first-strand cDNA for TCR alpha and beta chains. To control for contamination, every cDNA library was double barcoded, receiving both a SMART-Mk sample barcode and Illumina barcodes. TruSeq adapter sequences and Illumina sample barcodes were added in two successive PCR steps. Sequencing of the TCR alpha and beta cDNA libraries was done on the Illumina HiSeq platform using custom primers. From the authors' description of their analysis: Raw reads were processed with MiGEC to extract unique molecular identifiers, and MiXCR was used to determine CDR3 positions. For each individual, recombination models were inferred using an EM algorithm with the repgenHMM and IGoR tools. The analysis of shared clonotypes was done with the tcR package in R, with sharing normalized by the product of cloneset sizes. To study raw recombination without the effects of thymic and clonal selection, out-of-frame nonproductive sequences were analyzed. TCRdb handled the public reads itself, with Q25 trimming in fastp and clone calling in MiXCR, and kept productive beta chains. Rows merge per CDR3 protein into single entries with the most common DNA and genes. Clone size and V and J calls follow TCRdb, not the original study. This sample holds 600,000 to 700,000 distinct CDR3 sequences; 21% were observed only once. The ten biggest clones cover 4.3% of the sample.

These sequences were also reported in another study, on T cells expressing NK-cell markers. The second study reports: In sorted CD3+CD56+NKG2C+, CD3+CD56+NKG2C- and CD3+CD56-NKG2C+ T-cell subsets from eight donors, TCR beta-chain repertoires were profiled. Among the eight sequenced donors, seven were HCMV-seropositive and one was HCMV-seronegative. To restrict sorting to alphabetaTCR-expressing T cells, an anti-gammadeltaTCR antibody was added in several experiments. In six donors, the dominant CD3+CD56+NKG2C+ clonotypes ranked among the top 10 CD8+ clonotypes, making up 1.0-7.0% of CD8+ T cells. Those dominant clonotypes were again the most abundant among CD3+CD56-NKG2C+ cells in a handful of donors, at roughly 25-60.1%. It remained unclear whether the expanded NKG2C-expressing T cell clones were specific for HCMV antigens. All eight donors whose samples were sequenced were randomly selected healthy volunteers, three of them men and five women. HCMV-specific IgG was detected in serum with a commercial ELISA kit to determine HCMV serostatus. For five to seven donors, bulk peripheral blood T-cell repertoires were also sequenced from unsorted PBMC. MIGEC was used to demultiplex reads and group the reads by UMI, and MiTCR was used to assemble and quantify clonotypes. To exclude erroneous sequences, any TCR cDNA sequence not supported by at least two reads was discarded. The tcR package was used for downstream repertoire analysis, with clonotypes matched between fractions based on CDR3 nucleotide sequence plus V segment. VDJmatch was used to annotate antigen specificity against VDJdb, with one amino acid substitution in CDR3 allowed.

The sequence derives from a woman between 18 and 29 years old in good health. Sequencing was done on a sample of PBMCs.

The CDR3 corresponds to CASSLEGDGVAEAFF. The DNA is TGCGCCAGCAGCTTGGAGGGGGATGGTGTTGCTGAAGCTTTCTTT. The rearrangement joined TRBV5-1 to TRBJ1-1; the D gene is perhaps TRBD1, from 6 matching bases. The CDR3 measures 15 amino acids from cysteine to phenylalanine. Only CDR3 DNA is held: 45 bases, read in frame from base 1. In the germline V gene, CDR1 corresponds to SGHRS and CDR2 to YFSETQ. V and J are truncated by 0 bases and 6 bases respectively, leaving an intervening sequence of 15 bases.